What follows describes a single TCR beta chain. This clonotype was observed many times. Its antigen remains undetermined. No quality values exist for individual bases; no much larger clone is one base distant. The data derive from a study of neurological immune-mediated disorders (dated by TCRdb to the late 2010s). Regarding the research as a whole: The study compared peripheral blood TCR-beta repertoires of HTLV-I-associated myelopathy (HAM/TSP) patients, multiple sclerosis patients and healthy controls using UMI-based sequencing. Alongside PBMC samples, the set of 106 TCR-beta libraries contained longitudinal samples, technical triplicates, and paired CD4+ and CD8+ T-cell subsets that had been sorted. Longitudinal HAM/TSP and healthy donors had 3 time-points each (about 3-40 month intervals). The cohort was made up of about 65 subjects, consisting of roughly 15 HAM/TSP patients, about 34 multiple sclerosis patients and roughly 20 healthy controls.

The study at large found these results: No identical CDR3 amino acid sequences were shared among expanded clones across subjects, suggesting private TCR-beta repertoires in all groups. The highest TCR clonal expansion was observed in HAM/TSP patients, whereas the lowest was observed in MS patients, even when compared with healthy controls.

The cysteine opens and the phenylalanine closes a CDR3 of 14 amino acids. The read is trimmed to its CDR3 DNA, 42 bases read in frame from base 1. CDR1 and CDR2 (MNHEY, SVGAGI) derive from the germline V gene. V lost 1 base and J lost 5 bases; the stretch between them is 12 bases long. This sample's time point label indicates: longitudinal time-point 1 (baseline). Unsorted PBMC libraries were generated from 2 million PBMCs stored in RNAlater at -80 °C until RNA extraction. Peripheral blood underwent Ficoll-Hypaque density gradient centrifugation to isolate PBMCs, which were then cryopreserved in liquid nitrogen. cDNA synthesis used template-switch 5'RACE with a primer carrying a 10-nucleotide random unique molecular identifier tagging each TCR transcript. Every sequencing run yielded over 170 million TCR-beta sequences covering 15-18 subjects. Total RNA was extracted with the RNeasy kit. TCR-beta VDJ regions were amplified with primers for the TCR constant region and the 5'RACE anchor, using the KAPA Real-time Library Amplification kit. A first PCR added sample indexes and Illumina adaptors, after which a second PCR increased the library yield. The roughly 650 bp TCR product was size-selected on a 2% E-gel SizeSelection system after Ampure bead purification. Before pooling, library quality was checked on a Bioanalyzer, concentration was measured with Qubit, and libraries were quantified with the Kapa Library Quantification kit. Libraries were sequenced paired-end 2 x 150 bp on an Illumina HiSeq 2500. To increase sequence diversity, about 24-32% phiX was spiked into each library pool. Processing in the source paper ran as follows. The quality-filtered reads were processed with the UMI-based MiGEC pipeline, whose error correction step removed more than 85% of the raw TCR sequences. IMGT germline references were used for aligning VDJ genes, and each clonotype was defined as a unique CDR3 amino acid sequence together with its V-J genes. VDJtools evaluated clonal expansion, Shannon diversity and CDR3 relatedness (CalcPairwiseDistances, ClusterSamples); CLCbio workbench built phylogenetic trees. Expanded clones were defined as having at least 8 unique UMIs, based on coefficient-of-variation modelling across technical triplicates. Using fastp trimming at Q25 and MiXCR clonotype assembly, TCRdb reanalyzed the public sequencing data and kept in-frame beta chains. Rows are unified per CDR3 protein, each entry keeping the most common DNA and genes. The authors' filters were not applied to this entry. The sample table holds 50,000 to 70,000 distinct CDR3 sequences, of which approximately 12% were seen once. Jointly, the top ten make up approximately 7% of the sample.

Material: PBMCs. This TCR was sampled from a male donor with HTLV-1-associated myelopathy (HAM/TSP). The rearrangement joined TRBV6-5 to TRBJ2-7, with the D gene tentatively TRBD1 or TRBD2, based on 6 matching bases in each. The base sequence is TGTGCCAGCAGTTACTGGGGGGCTGCGCACGAGCAGTACTTC. Its protein product is CASSYWGAAHEQYF.